Here is one T cell receptor beta chain with its context. Authors' analysis steps: Estimates of nucleated cell counts were drawn from the amplification of reference gene primers. Sequencing used immunoSEQ multiplex PCR; TCRdb keeps in-frame clones, though not all of them. V, J and clone size reflect that table, while D and trimming were determined from the DNA. The sample lists fewer than 350,000 clones, 90% occurring once. Individuals aged roughly 18 to 100 years were recruited from roughly 22 US areas. Participant-given clinical history determined each cohort assignment. Looked up from germline, CDR1 is SQVTM and CDR2 is ANQGSEA. V lost 7 bases, J lost 9 bases, and 19 bases lay in between. The CDR3 is made up of 13 amino acids. The sample is drawn from a study of blood T cell repertoires in COVID-19. Background on the study: COVID-19 samples from acute and convalescent phases originated in the United States, Italy and Spain.

Sequenced input: PBMCs or T cells enriched from blood (not recorded which). The TCR comes from a woman in her twenties or thirties with acute COVID-19. V and J are TRBV29-1 and TRBJ2-1; D perhaps matches TRBD2 (5 bases). In nucleotides, the CDR3 is TGCAGCGCCTTTGAAGGGAGACGGGGTGAGCAGTTCTTC. Translating gives CSAFEGRRGEQFF.